The present T cell receptor beta chain was sequenced within a study of shared clonotypes between healthy human individuals. About the research overall: Each donor's CD4 naive and CD4 memory cells filled three plates apiece, CD8 naive two, and CD8 memory one.

Genomic DNA per cell subset filled all wells of several immunoSEQ plates. Here immunoSEQ multiplex PCR was the method, and the copy in TCRdb shows in-frame clones only, minus some. Of 500,000 or so clones in the sample, 95% to 97% are singletons; the top ten hold around 0.067%. Study observations and caveats: The study found about 5.1% of naive CD4 clonotypes shared across a few donors. Though the depth was large, rarefaction showed that sorted-subset sequencing was incomplete.

CDR1 is GTSNPN and CDR2 is SVGIG in the germline V gene (reference sequence). This CDR3 is built from 13 residues. On this clone itself: Its antigen remains unidentified. The junction departs from germline at one end; a sequencing error may be responsible. Within the sample, other DNA sequences also encode this same CDR3.

Material for sequencing was naive CD4+ T cells sorted from blood. As for subset: CD45RA+ positively selected. The clonotype originates from a young woman in good health. The chain couples TRBV30 to TRBJ2-5, with D tentatively TRBD1 or TRBD2 (5 bases each). CDR3 protein: CAWTRGAAETQYF. As DNA, the CDR3 is TGCGCCTGGACCCGAGGGGCGGCCGAGACCCAGTACTTC.